Listed below are T cell receptor beta chains from one sample, sequenced in a study of blood T cells in healthy people across ages. Via MiXCR, TCRdb re-called the 5' RACE reads, giving one row per CDR3 protein. The data show 1.2 million to 1.5 million distinct CDR3 sequences, 40% to 50% seen once. The specimen sequenced was blood. These receptors all stem from a young woman in good health. Each CDR3 is given with its conserved first and last residue. A D gene is named only where the DNA matches it firmly. Rows give clone size only sometimes, using once, few, many, or a class for an expanded clone.

TRBJ1-2	.	TRBV4-1	.	TGCGCCAGCAGCCAAGACGGCGGCAGGTATGGTCCGGATGACTATGGCTACACCTTC	CASSQDGGRYGPDDYGYTF
TRBJ1-1	.	TRBV6-1	.	TGTGCCAGCAGTGAGCGACCCCCTCGGGGCGGGGCCAGGGGTCGGGACACTGAAGCTTTCTTT	CASSERPPRGGARGRDTEAFF
TRBJ2-7	.	TRBV10-3	few	TGTGCCAGCAGTGAAGGTCACGAGCAGTACTTC	CASSEGHEQYF
TRBJ1-6	.	TRBV7-2	.	TGTGCCAGCAGCTCGCCGTGGGGGGGTAGGAATTCACCCCTCCACTTT	CASSSPWGGRNSPLHF
TRBJ2-3	TRBD1	TRBV10-3	few	TGTGCCACAAAACAGGGGACCTACATCACAGATACGCAGTATTTT	CATKQGTYITDTQYF
TRBJ2-3	TRBD2	TRBV6-2/TRBV6-3	few	TGTGCCAGCAGTTACTCGAGCCTAGCGGGAGGCACAGATACGCAGTATTTT	CASSYSSLAGGTDTQYF
TRBJ2-7	TRBD1	TRBV3-1	.	TGTGCCAGCAGCTTGGACCTACCGGGACAGGGGCCCTACGAGCAGTACTTC	CASSLDLPGQGPYEQYF
TRBJ2-1	.	TRBV20-1	.	TGCAGTGCCAGTTTCAATGAGCAGTTCTTC	CSASFNEQFF
TRBJ1-1	.	TRBV7-3	.	TGTGCCAGCAGCTTCGAGGGGGGCAGGGGGAACACTGAAGCTTTCTTT	CASSFEGGRGNTEAFF
TRBJ2-7	TRBD2	TRBV5-1	.	TGCGCCAGCAGCCCGGGGCCTAGCGGGTTTTACGAGCAGTACTTC	CASSPGPSGFYEQYF
TRBJ1-2	.	TRBV27	.	TGTGCCAGCAGTTTCGGAGGACAGTATGGCTACACCTTC	CASSFGGQYGYTF
TRBJ2-7	.	TRBV11-2	.	TGTGCCAGCAGCCGCGGACTTCCCTCCTACGAGCAGTACTTC	CASSRGLPSYEQYF
TRBJ2-4	.	TRBV20-1	.	TGCAGTGCTAGAGACTTCGGGGAGCAGTACTTC	CSARDFGEQYF
TRBJ1-1	.	TRBV7-2	once	TGTGCCAGCAGTTACAGTCACCTTAACCCTGAAGCTTTCTTT	CASSYSHLNPEAFF
TRBJ1-2	TRBD1	TRBV12-3/TRBV12-4	many	TGTGCCAGCAGTTCCGTACAGACAGGGCACTATGGCTACACCTTC	CASSSVQTGHYGYTF
TRBJ2-3	.	TRBV5-1	.	TGCGCCAGCAGCTTGGCTCCCGGGGATACGCAGTATTTT	CASSLAPGDTQYF
TRBJ1-2	TRBD1	TRBV29-1	.	TGCAGCGTTGAAGATCGGGGACAGGGGAGGTGGGCTAGCTATGGCTACACCTTC	CSVEDRGQGRWASYGYTF
TRBJ1-1	.	TRBV20-1	once	TGCAGTGCTCAAGGGGGGGCGTTGAGCACTGAAGCTTTCTTT	CSAQGGALSTEAFF
TRBJ2-7	TRBD2	TRBV2	.	TGTGCCAGCCTCTATAACAGCGGGGACTACGAGCAGTACTTC	CASLYNSGDYEQYF
TRBJ2-1	.	TRBV6-5	once	TGTGCCAGCAGTCACTCTTTTTCAGAGGTGGCCTACAATGAGCAGTTCTTC	CASSHSFSEVAYNEQFF
TRBJ2-1	TRBD2	TRBV20-1	.	TGCAGTGCTAGAGATCCCTCTAGCGGGGACTTCAATGAGCAGTTCTTC	CSARDPSSGDFNEQFF
TRBJ2-4	.	TRBV7-2	few	TGTGCCAGCAGCTTAAAATCGGAGGGGTACGACATTCAGTACTTC	CASSLKSEGYDIQYF
TRBJ2-5	TRBD2	TRBV6-5	many	TGTGCCAGCAGCCTTAGCGGGGGGGGGACCCAGTACTTC	CASSLSGGGTQYF
TRBJ2-5	.	TRBV9	.	TGTGCCAGCAGCGGGGGTGTCCATGCGGTAGATGAAGAGACCCAGTACTTC	CASSGGVHAVDEETQYF
TRBJ2-3	.	TRBV7-2	.	TGTGCCATCCCTTGGGGGCAGGGTTTGAATACGCAGTATTTT	CAIPWGQGLNTQYF
TRBJ1-6	.	TRBV3-1	once	TGTGCCAGCAGTCCCGGGGCCATCCTTAGCTCCTATAATTCACCCCTCCACTTT	CASSPGAILSSYNSPLHF
TRBJ2-5	.	TRBV9	.	TGTGCCAGCAGTCGTTTATCAGAGACCCAGTACTTC	CASSRLSETQYF
TRBJ2-1	TRBD2	TRBV18	.	TGTGCCAGCTCGGCTAGCGGGAGAAACCCTGTCTCCTACAATGAGCAGTTCTTC	CASSASGRNPVSYNEQFF
TRBJ2-4	TRBD2	TRBV10-3	.	TGTGCCATCAGCCCCCAGGGGCGGGGGGGCGTCAATGAGCAGTACTTC	CAISPQGRGGVNEQYF
TRBJ2-1	.	TRBV3-1	.	TGTGCCAGCAGCCCAGCTTTACCTCGGTACAATGAGCAGTTCTTC	CASSPALPRYNEQFF
TRBJ2-1	TRBD2	TRBV29-1	.	TGCAGCGCAATAAACTCGTGGGGGACTAGCGGCTACAATGAGCAGTTCTTC	CSAINSWGTSGYNEQFF
TRBJ2-3	.	TRBV12-5	.	TGTGCTAGTGGTTTGAGTACTACAGATACGCAGTATTTT	CASGLSTTDTQYF
TRBJ1-1	.	TRBV5-1	.	TGCGCCAGCAGCTTGACCCAGTGGAACACTGAAGCTTTCTTT	CASSLTQWNTEAFF
TRBJ2-3	.	TRBV12-5	.	TGTGCTAGTGGTTTGGAACCGGGGGATACGCAGTATTTT	CASGLEPGDTQYF
TRBJ2-3	.	TRBV9	few	TGTGCCAGCAGCGTAGGCGTGAGCGAAAGCACAGATACGCAGTATTTT	CASSVGVSESTDTQYF
TRBJ1-5	.	TRBV27	.	TGTGCCAGCAGTTTAGTTCCAACCAATCAGCCCCAGCATTTT	CASSLVPTNQPQHF
TRBJ2-1	.	TRBV5-1	many	TGCGCCAGCAGCCTTCCGGGGGCTTCCTACAATGAGCAGTTCTTC	CASSLPGASYNEQFF
TRBJ2-1	.	TRBV3-1	.	TGTGCCTGCAGCCAAGATCGGCGTATGGCGGGGACTCACAATGAGCAGTTCTTC	CACSQDRRMAGTHNEQFF
TRBJ2-1	.	TRBV7-8	.	TGTGCCAGCAGCTTAGCGGCTAGATTGGGTGAGCAGTTCTTC	CASSLAARLGEQFF
TRBJ2-3	.	TRBV11-2	.	TGTGCCAGCAGCGTAGATGCAGGGCATACGCAGTATTTT	CASSVDAGHTQYF
TRBJ1-5	TRBD1	TRBV20-1	.	TGCAGTGCTAGAGTCGGGACAGCAAACAATCAGCCCCAGCATTTT	CSARVGTANNQPQHF
TRBJ2-1	TRBD2	TRBV2	many	TGTGCCAGCAGAGGGACTAGCGTTTACAATGAGCAGTTCTTC	CASRGTSVYNEQFF
TRBJ2-5	.	TRBV12-3/TRBV12-4	few	TGTGCCAGCAGCCCTGACTATCACCAGGAGACCCAGTACTTC	CASSPDYHQETQYF
TRBJ2-3	.	TRBV7-9	.	TGTGCCAGCAGAGACAGTACCTCCGCAGATACGCAGTATTTT	CASRDSTSADTQYF
TRBJ2-3	.	TRBV11-2	many	TGTGCCAGCAGCTTAGACAGGAGCACAGATACGCAGTATTTT	CASSLDRSTDTQYF
TRBJ2-3	.	TRBV2	.	TGTGCCAGCCCGGGACACTCCACCCAAGATACGCAGTATTTT	CASPGHSTQDTQYF